The clone carrying this T cell receptor beta chain was seen a few times. Its antigen remains unidentified. This entry comes from a study of identical twins. Study-level findings and limits: Zero-insertion findings could be partly confounded by invariant cells (MAIT and iNKT cells). For cord blood, abundant beta clonotypes had fewer insertions, unlike memory repertoires, which showed none. Not following the same donors, the study drew its conclusions from cross-sectional statistical analysis.

V lost 8 bases and J 7 bases, leaving 21 bases between the germline ends. CDR3 length: 14 amino acids. The V gene's germline CDR1 is MNHEY and CDR2 SVGEGT. Unique molecular identifiers were present on the cDNA, which also gained a universal primer site by template switching. TCRdb ran MiXCR on the 5' RACE reads and lists one entry per CDR3 protein. This table holds around 1.7 million distinct CDR3 sequences, under 35% found once. Sample: cord blood. The chain recombines TRBV6-2 or TRBV6-3 with TRBJ2-7; D is tentatively TRBD1 or TRBD2 (6 bases each). The TCR comes from a newborn girl in good health. CDR3 amino acids: CASSEGGTLNEQYF. CDR3 DNA sequence: TGTGCCAGCTCCGAGGGGGGTACTCTTAATGAGCAGTACTTC.